These T cell receptor beta chains were read from a single sample in a study of T cell responses to AZD1222 COVID-19 vaccine. The data were produced by immunoSEQ multiplex PCR, yet TCRdb's version contains in-frame clones alone and is incomplete. The data show around 180,000 clones, 88% seen once. Sequencing was performed on peripheral blood, taken on day 0 of AZD1222 vaccination. All receptors derive from an adult in good health. The CDR3 runs from the conserved cysteine through the conserved F or W. The D gene is left open where the match is weak.

v_call	d_call	j_call	cdr3_aa	cdr3_nt
TRBV21-1	.	TRBJ2-7	CANTRGREGSSYEQYF	TGTGCCAACACACGGGGACGGGAGGGCAGCTCCTACGAGCAGTACTTC
TRBV2	.	TRBJ2-3	CASEEEDTQYF	TGTGCCAGCGAGGAGGAAGATACGCAGTATTTT
TRBV24-1	.	TRBJ2-6	CATQGTGAGANVLTF	TGTGCCACCCAGGGGACGGGAGCTGGGGCCAACGTCCTGACTTTC
TRBV5-1	TRBD2	TRBJ2-2	CASSLRGGTGELFF	TGCGCCAGCAGCTTGCGGGGGGGCACCGGGGAGCTGTTTTTT
TRBV28	TRBD1	TRBJ2-1	CASSPTGQVFPYNEQFF	TGTGCCAGCAGTCCAACGGGACAGGTTTTCCCCTACAATGAGCAGTTCTTC
TRBV20-1	.	TRBJ1-3	CSASGDGASGNTIYF	TGCAGTGCTAGTGGAGATGGTGCGTCTGGAAACACCATATATTTT
TRBV27	TRBD1	TRBJ1-5	CASSLRTGEDQPQHF	TGTGCCAGCAGTTTAAGGACAGGGGAGGATCAGCCCCAGCATTTT
TRBV9	.	TRBJ1-1	CASSVGPGAGNTEAFF	TGTGCCAGCAGCGTAGGGCCAGGGGCGGGGAACACTGAAGCTTTCTTT
TRBV6-2/TRBV6-3	.	TRBJ2-5	CASSYSRPKGETQYF	TGTGCCAGCAGTTACTCGAGGCCTAAGGGGGAGACCCAGTACTTC
TRBV2	.	TRBJ1-4	CASSEGGTTNEKLFF	TGTGCCAGCAGTGAAGGGGGGACAACTAATGAAAAACTGTTTTTT
TRBV5-1	.	TRBJ1-2	CASSLGGRVLDGYTF	TGCGCCAGCAGCTTGGGGGGCAGGGTGCTCGATGGCTACACCTTC